A single sample is the source of the 28 T cell receptor beta chains below, sequenced in a study of T cell responses to AZD1222 COVID-19 vaccine. TCRdb keeps only in-frame clones here, not all; method: immunoSEQ multiplex PCR. The repertoire holds fewer than 150,000 clones, with less than 95% as singletons. Specimen: peripheral blood, collected on day 0 of AZD1222 vaccination. All receptors derive from an adult in good health.

V and J are TRBV6-6 and TRBJ2-1; possible D gene TRBD2, 5 bases. The V and J ends lost 7 bases and 0 bases respectively, with 7 bases between them. Germline V lookup: CDR1 MNHNY, CDR2 SVGAGI (reference sequence). This CDR3 has 13 residues. The CDR3 loop is CASKTSSYNEQFF. The CDR3 DNA follows: TGTGCCAGCAAAACTAGCTCCTACAATGAGCAGTTCTTC.

The V and J genes are TRBV2 and TRBJ1-6; D gene ambiguous. This CDR3 contains 14 residues. Germline values: CDR1 SNHLY, CDR2 FYNNEI. V was shortened by 0 bases and J by 7 bases, with 7 bases between the two germline ends. CDR3 DNA sequence: TGTGCCAGCAGTGAAGCAAGGGCCAATTCACCCCTCCACTTT. Its translation: CASSEARANSPLHF. Supplemented by reference TRBV2 and TRBJ1-6, the full variable domain reads EPEVTQTPSHQVTQMGQEVILRCVPISNHLYFYWYRQILGQKVEFLVSFYNNEISEKSEIFDDQFSVERPDGSNFTLKIRSTKLEDSAMYFCASSEARANSPLHFGNGTRLTVT.

The chain combines TRBV18 with TRBJ2-3; tentatively, D is TRBD2 (6 bases). There are 16 residues in the CDR3. Trimming left V 3 bases short and J 0 bases short, with 13 bases between. The germline V gene encodes CDR1 KGHSH and CDR2 LQKENI. The CDR3 spells CASSPPGLPSTDTQYF. The CDR3 nucleotides read TGTGCCAGCTCACCGCCTGGACTACCTAGCACAGATACGCAGTATTTT.

The rearrangement joins TRBV3-1 (or the pseudogene TRBV3-2) to TRBJ2-1, with TRBD2 matching 11 bases. The germline CDR1 and CDR2 sequences are LGHDT and YNNKEL (reference sequence). The CDR3 is made up of 17 amino acids. V lost 3 bases and J lost 8; bases outside the gene matches: 12. CDR3 residues: CASSQATSGKSYDEQFF. The CDR3 DNA sequence: TGTGCCAGCAGCCAGGCGACTAGCGGGAAGTCTTATGATGAGCAGTTCTTC.

J is TRBJ1-2 and V is TRBV3-1 (or the pseudogene TRBV3-2); a weak D match, TRBD1 (6 bases). V shed 4 bases and J shed 7 bases, with 13 bases lying between them. Per germline, CDR1 LGHDT and CDR2 YNNKEL (reference sequence). The CDR3 consists of 13 residues. The CDR3 nucleotides are TGTGCCAGCAGCCTGGGACAATCAGGTGGCTACACCTTC. Its protein product is CASSLGQSGGYTF.

The chain uses TRBV12-5 and TRBJ2-1; possible D gene TRBD1, 5 bases. The germline CDR1 and CDR2 sequences are LGHNT and FRNRAP. V was clipped by 2 bases and J by 9 bases, with 14 bases between them. The CDR3 is made up of 14 amino acids. CDR3 bases: TGTGCTAGTGGTTTGTCAGGGAACCGCGGTGAGCAGTTCTTC. Translated, it gives CASGLSGNRGEQFF.

This clone was seen a handful of times. The V and J genes are TRBV5-4 and TRBJ2-5; 9 bases agree with TRBD1. Trimming removed 4 bases from V and 0 bases from J; junction bases left unmatched: 4. The CDR3 has 15 residues. CDR1 is SGHNT, CDR2 YYREEE, per germline (reference sequence). The CDR3 DNA reads TGTGCCAGCAGCACCCGGACAGGGGACCAAGAGACCCAGTACTTC. Amino acids: CASSTRTGDQETQYF.

The chain carries TRBV27 and TRBJ2-5, with 7 bases that match TRBD2. Germline V lookup: CDR1 MNHEY, CDR2 SMNVEV (reference sequence). The CDR3 is 15 amino acids. Trimming at V came to 4 bases and at J to 5 bases, leaving 10 bases not matched to a gene. The CDR3 region has the DNA TGTGCCAGCAGTTCCGCCGGACTAGTATCCGAGACCCAGTACTTC. Encoded protein: CASSSAGLVSETQYF.

CDR3 in amino acids: CASSLTGDNSPLHF. DNA of the CDR3: TGTGCCAGCAGCTTGACAGGGGATAATTCACCCCTCCACTTT. This rearrangement joins TRBV5-5 to TRBJ1-6, with 7 nucleotides matching TRBD1. This CDR3 spans 14 amino acids. Germline CDR1 SGHKS, CDR2 YYEKEE (reference sequence). V lost 1 base and J lost 5; bases outside the gene matches: 0.

The genes are TRBV18 and TRBJ1-6; possibly TRBD1 for D (6 bases). The CDR3 totals 16 residues. V was shortened by 4 bases and J by 0 bases, with 10 bases between the two germline ends. Germline V gene data show CDR1 as KGHSH and CDR2 as LQKENI. CDR3 region: CASSQKQGSYNSPLHF. The CDR3 DNA follows: TGTGCCAGCTCACAAAAACAGGGCTCCTATAATTCACCCCTCCACTTT.

CDR3 sequence: CATSDSARQQYF. Written as DNA, the CDR3 is TGTGCCACCAGTGATTCCGCTAGACAGCAGTACTTC. The gene calls are TRBV24-1 and TRBJ2-7; D unresolved. Trimming took off 2 bases at V and 8 bases at J, with 9 bases between the two ends. Germline CDR1 is KGHDR and CDR2 is SFDVKD. The CDR3 length is 12 residues.

This clone has a single count. The chain links TRBV7-9 to TRBJ1-5; no firm D call. The CDR3 has 15 amino acids. Germline CDR1 reads SEHNR; CDR2 reads FQNEAQ (reference sequence). V shed 2 bases and J shed 5 bases, with 13 bases lying between them. Here the CDR3 DNA reads TGTGCCAGCAGCTTATTCCCCCGGGATCATCAGCCCCAGCATTTT. Residues: CASSLFPRDHQPQHF.

This clone was seen a single time. V is TRBV7-9 and J is TRBJ2-7; D may match TRBD1 or TRBD2 (5 bases each). V was clipped by 4 bases and J by 3 bases, with 10 bases between them. CDR1 SEHNR and CDR2 FQNEAQ come from the germline V gene (reference sequence). CDR3 length: 13 residues. The CDR3 DNA follows: TGTGCCAGCAGCTCGGGACCGAACTACGAGCAGTACTTC. It encodes CASSSGPNYEQYF.

The J gene is TRBJ2-7, the V gene TRBV19; no reliable D call. CDR1 and CDR2 (germline): LNHDA, SQIVND (reference sequence). The length of the CDR3 is 12 residues. Trimming stripped 1 base from V and 5 bases from J, with 6 bases between. CDR3 in amino acids: CASSIGLNEQYF. CDR3 coding DNA: TGTGCCAGTAGTATAGGCCTTAACGAGCAGTACTTC.

V and J are TRBV9 and TRBJ2-5; 14 bases agree with TRBD2. The length of the CDR3 is 15 residues. Per the germline V gene, CDR1 is SGDLS and CDR2 is YYNGEE. After removal of 4 bases from V and 5 bases from J, the junction contained 4 bases not matched to a gene. CDR3 bases: TGTGCCAGCAGCTCGGGACTAGCGGGAGTTGAGACCCAGTACTTC. This encodes CASSSGLAGVETQYF.

This clone appeared once. The chain recombines TRBV23-1 with TRBJ1-3, with 9 nucleotides matching TRBD1. TRBV23-1 is treated as an ORF (open reading frame) with a function not yet certain. J was trimmed by 0 bases and V by 0 bases; bases with no gene match: 24. This CDR3 region has 24 residues. In nucleotides, the CDR3 is TGCGCCAGCAGTCAATCTGGGAGGGCCTCAAGGGGGACAGGGAGGATTTACTCTGGAAACACCATATATTTT. Residues: CASSQSGRASRGTGRIYSGNTIYF.

The chain couples TRBV5-8 to TRBJ1-2; D remains ambiguous. V was cut by 4 bases and J by 4 bases, with 2 bases left in between. The CDR3 runs 10 residues. CDR1 is SGHTS, CDR2 YDEGEE, per germline. DNA for the CDR3: TGTGCCAGCAGCCTCTATGGCTACACCTTC. Protein: CASSLYGYTF.

The gene calls are TRBV5-6 and TRBJ2-1; D gene ambiguous. Trimming left V 0 bases short and J 2 bases short, with 9 bases between. Germline CDR1 and CDR2: SGHDT and YYEEEE. CDR3 length: 15 amino acids. The DNA of the CDR3 is TGTGCCAGCAGCTTGGCCTGGGTGCCCTACAATGAGCAGTTCTTC. This gives the protein CASSLAWVPYNEQFF.

The chain recombines TRBV30 with TRBJ1-1; 7 nucleotides line up with TRBD1. The CDR3 covers 14 residues. Germline CDR1 is GTSNPN and CDR2 is SVGIG (reference sequence). Germline trimming cut 0 bases from V and 5 bases from J; bases unmatched to any gene: 6. CDR3 sequence: CAWSVKGAGTEAFF. As DNA, the CDR3 is TGTGCCTGGAGTGTAAAGGGGGCGGGGACTGAAGCTTTCTTT.

This rearrangement joins TRBV12-3 or TRBV12-4 to TRBJ1-1, with TRBD1 identical over 8 bases. This CDR3 spans 13 amino acids. The ends lost 5 bases at V and 7 bases at J; junction bases unmatched: 6. In DNA form, the CDR3 reads TGTGCCAGCAGTCTGGGACAGGCAGGTGAAGCTTTCTTT. This sequence encodes CASSLGQAGEAFF.

This rearrangement joins TRBV5-1 to TRBJ1-3; D is undetermined. This CDR3 is built from 13 residues. V was shortened by 4 bases and J by 4 bases, with 9 bases between the two germline ends. Germline CDR1 is SGHRS and CDR2 is YFSETQ. The CDR3 DNA reads TGCGCCAGCAGCGAGGGTGACGGAAACACCATATATTTT. Translating gives CASSEGDGNTIYF.

Points on this clone: Germline is not matched at one junction end, which may reflect a read error. The chain combines TRBV6-2 or TRBV6-3 with TRBJ2-7; unclear D gene. The CDR3 runs to 11 residues. Germline CDR1 is MNHEY and CDR2 is SVGEGT. The CDR3 DNA is TGTGCCAGCAGTGACTCCTACGAGCAGTACTTC. This codes for CASSDSYEQYF.

This clone was seen only once. The gene calls are TRBV5-5 and TRBJ1-1; D remains ambiguous. This CDR3 has 14 amino acids. V dropped 2 bases and J dropped 3 bases, with 11 bases sitting between them. The V gene's germline CDR1 is SGHKS and CDR2 YYEKEE (reference sequence). The CDR3 here is CASSFGLTDTEAFF. The CDR3 DNA follows: TGTGCCAGCAGCTTCGGCCTCACGGACACTGAAGCTTTCTTT.

Only one count was recorded for this clone. The chain links TRBV5-1 to TRBJ2-1; D may be TRBD1 (5 bases). CDR1 is SGHRS and CDR2 is YFSETQ in the germline V gene. The CDR3 totals 13 residues. The V gene lost 5 bases and the J gene lost 5 bases, with 11 bases spanning the gap. The CDR3 is CASREGANNEQFF. The CDR3, as DNA: TGCGCCAGCAGGGAAGGGGCAAACAATGAGCAGTTCTTC.

The chain couples TRBV6-5 to TRBJ2-7; D is undetermined. Germline lookup yields CDR1 MNHEY and CDR2 SVGAGI. V was trimmed by 0 bases and J by 5 bases, leaving 11 bases between them. The CDR3 extends over 14 amino acids. CDR3 in DNA: TGTGCCAGCAGTTACTCTGGAATGATTAACGAGCAGTACTTC. Protein: CASSYSGMINEQYF.

The chain combines TRBV6-5 with TRBJ2-1; 7 bases agree with TRBD2. The germline gives CDR1 MNHEY, CDR2 SVGAGI. The CDR3 has 15 amino acids. V shed 5 bases and J 0 bases; nucleotides not matched to a gene: 4. CDR3 region: CASSTTSLSYNEQFF. The DNA for the CDR3 is TGTGCCAGCAGTACGACTAGCCTCTCCTACAATGAGCAGTTCTTC.

The rearrangement links TRBV25-1 to TRBJ1-5; 8 nucleotides agree with TRBD1. CDR3 length: 15 residues. Germline-derived CDR1 and CDR2 are MGHDK and SYGVNS. With V trimmed by 1 base and J by 4 bases, 3 bases remained unmatched. CDR3 in amino acids: CASSESGGWNQPQHF. The CDR3 coding sequence is TGTGCCAGCAGTGAATCAGGGGGCTGGAATCAGCCCCAGCATTTT.

A single count supports this clone. This chain uses TRBV7-2 with TRBJ1-5, with D tentatively TRBD1 (6 bases). V was trimmed by 1 base and J by 7 bases, leaving 14 bases between them. Per the germline V gene, CDR1 is SGHTA and CDR2 is FQGNSA. CDR3 size: 15 residues. CDR3 region: CASSLGRGVFQPQHF. The CDR3 DNA reads as TGTGCCAGCAGCTTAGGCAGGGGCGTATTCCAGCCCCAGCATTTT. The whole variable domain, remainder taken from reference TRBV7-2 and TRBJ1-5, is GAGVSQSPSNKVTEKGKDVELRCDPISGHTALYWYRQSLGQGLEFLIYFQGNSAPDKSGLPSDRFSAERTGGSVSTLTIQRTQQEDSAVYLCASSLGRGVFQPQHFGDGTRLSIL.